This is a list of T cell receptor beta chains from one sample in a study of shared clonotypes between healthy human individuals. TCRdb keeps only in-frame clones here, not all; method: immunoSEQ multiplex PCR. The sample gives over a million clones, about 75% of which show up once; about 1.5% is in the top ten. The sequenced sample was memory CD4+ T cells sorted from blood. These receptors all stem from a man aged 18 to 29 in good health. CDR3s include the opening cysteine and the closing phenylalanine or tryptophan.

v_call: TRBV7-8; j_call: TRBJ2-7; cdr3_aa: CASSPSGRAYEQYF
v_call: TRBV10-3; j_call: TRBJ2-7; cdr3_aa: CAISGGLAGGSYEQYF
v_call: TRBV15; j_call: TRBJ1-6; cdr3_aa: CASTLGSSYNSPLHF
v_call: TRBV7-9; j_call: TRBJ2-7; cdr3_aa: CASTGPSYEQYF
v_call: TRBV28; j_call: TRBJ2-7; cdr3_aa: CASSGGGESSYEQYF
v_call: TRBV7-2; j_call: TRBJ1-2; cdr3_aa: CASSLEQGANYGYTF
v_call: TRBV5-1; j_call: TRBJ1-2; cdr3_aa: CASSSEGSEGYTF
v_call: TRBV10-3; j_call: TRBJ2-7; cdr3_aa: CAISEGAGTEQYF
v_call: TRBV2; j_call: TRBJ1-2; cdr3_aa: CASSELPPGGLYGYTF
v_call: TRBV18; j_call: TRBJ1-1; cdr3_aa: CASSPLSSTGMNTEAFF
v_call: TRBV10-3; j_call: TRBJ2-3; cdr3_aa: CATAIKDTQYF
v_call: TRBV10-2; j_call: TRBJ2-1; cdr3_aa: CASSGTSGGYNEQFF
v_call: TRBV5-6; j_call: TRBJ2-2; cdr3_aa: CASSLASELFF
v_call: TRBV6-1; j_call: TRBJ2-2; cdr3_aa: CASRKDLADTGELFF
v_call: TRBV7-2; j_call: TRBJ1-2; cdr3_aa: CASSLLDTPYYGYTF
v_call: TRBV10-3; j_call: TRBJ1-3; cdr3_aa: CAISRDRRGSGNTIYF
v_call: TRBV27; j_call: TRBJ2-1; cdr3_aa: CASSLVPTSGRAHDHEQFF
v_call: TRBV7-3; j_call: TRBJ2-1; cdr3_aa: CASSIGPYNEQFF
v_call: TRBV9; j_call: TRBJ2-1; cdr3_aa: CASSVRAINNEQFF
v_call: TRBV28; j_call: TRBJ1-5; cdr3_aa: CASSSDTDSNQPQHF